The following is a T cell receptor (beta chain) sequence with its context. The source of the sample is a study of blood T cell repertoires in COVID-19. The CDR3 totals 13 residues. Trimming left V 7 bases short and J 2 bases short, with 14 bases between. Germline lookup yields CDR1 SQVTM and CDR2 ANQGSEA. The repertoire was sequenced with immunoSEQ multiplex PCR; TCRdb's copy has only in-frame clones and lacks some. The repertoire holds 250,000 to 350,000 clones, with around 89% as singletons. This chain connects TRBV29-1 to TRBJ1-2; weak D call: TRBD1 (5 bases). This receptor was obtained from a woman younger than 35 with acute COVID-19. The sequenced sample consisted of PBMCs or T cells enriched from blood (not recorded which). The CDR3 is CSGSEQDNYGYTF. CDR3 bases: TGCAGCGGCAGCGAACAGGACAACTATGGCTACACCTTC.